This TCR beta chain was captured in a study of blood T cell repertoires in COVID-19. Whole-study context: Sources were T cells, B-cell-depleted T cells, or PBMCs; the material itself was cDNA or gDNA.

In the source study's methods: The authors estimated nucleated cell counts from reference gene primer amplification. TCRdb keeps only in-frame clones here, not all; method: immunoSEQ multiplex PCR. For V, J and clone size, that table is used; D and trimming come from the DNA. The table has 110,000 or so clones, about 85% seen once. Per germline, CDR1 SSHAT and CDR2 FNYEAQ (reference sequence). CDR3 length equals 16 residues. The J segment lost 3 bases and the V segment lost 5 bases, leaving 5 bases of the junction unmatched. This sequence joins TRBV7-7 and TRBJ2-7; 15 bases fit TRBD2. Material: peripheral blood. This clonotype originated in a human donor in a cohort sampled during active COVID-19. In DNA form, the CDR3 reads TGTGCCAGCAGCCCGGGACTAGCGGGGGGCGGCTACGAGCAGTACTTC. Protein product: CASSPGLAGGGYEQYF.